Given below is one T cell receptor (beta chain) in context. An end of the junction does not agree with germline; a read error may underlie this. TCRdb re-called the PCR reads through MiXCR, storing one row per CDR3 protein. Among about 19,000 distinct CDR3 sequences listed, about 46% were seen once. This CDR3 is 18 amino acids long. CDR1 MGHRA and CDR2 YSYEKL come from the germline V gene. The data originate from a study of CD4 and CD8 cells across lung adenocarcinoma regions. The patients had localized lung adenocarcinoma, a non-small cell subtype. The sample comprised CD4+ T cells from the margin of a lung tumor. This chain uses TRBV4-1 with TRBJ2-3; D is ambiguous. The sequence was obtained from a male donor with lung adenocarcinoma. The CD4 and CD8 labels of this study may be unreliable. CDR3 DNA sequence: TGCGCCAGCAGCCGAGTGGTTACGGCCGGGCATCACCAAGATACGCAGTATTTC. Protein product: CASSRVVTAGHHQDTQYF.